The 10 T cell receptor beta chains given below trace back to one sample, sequenced in a study of blood T cell repertoires in COVID-19. Sequencing used immunoSEQ multiplex PCR; TCRdb keeps in-frame clones, though not all of them. The table shows some 220,000 clones, with around four fifths occurring only once. Sequencing used peripheral blood. These receptors originate from a woman aged 55-69 years who had recovered from COVID-19.

This chain connects TRBV2 to TRBJ2-3; 9 bases are a match to TRBD1. CDR3 length equals 15 residues. Germline V gene lookup returns CDR1 SNHLY and CDR2 FYNNEI. V lost 8 bases, J lost 2 bases, and 8 bases stayed unmatched. CDR3 sequence: CASGEDRGLTDTQYF. CDR3 sequence (DNA): TGTGCCAGCGGCGAGGACAGGGGACTCACAGATACGCAGTATTTT.

The chain uses TRBV5-6 and TRBJ2-3; 7 nucleotides align to TRBD1. This CDR3 contains 16 residues. The junction had 9 bases not matched to a gene; V was cut back by 2 bases and J by 3 bases. The germline V gene has CDR1 SGHDT and CDR2 YYEEEE. CDR3 region: CASSLLDRVETDTQYF. CDR3 coding DNA: TGTGCCAGCAGCTTACTTGACAGGGTGGAGACAGATACGCAGTATTTT.

V and J are TRBV24-1 and TRBJ1-1; 10 nucleotides align to TRBD1. Germline CDR1 reads KGHDR; CDR2 reads SFDVKD. With 1 base clipped from V and 4 bases from J, the junction kept 2 bases outside the gene matches. CDR3 size: 15 residues. DNA for the CDR3: TGTGCCACCAGTGATTTTCGGGACAGGGGCACTGAAGCTTTCTTT. Translation: CATSDFRDRGTEAFF.

The genes are TRBV12-1 and TRBJ2-5; no check of the table's D call, TRBD1, against the DNA was made. TRBV12-1 is a recognized pseudogene. The CDR3 length is 13 residues. The DNA of the CDR3 is TGTGCCAGCAGCAAGCGGGACAGGGAGACCCAGTACTTC. It codes for CASSKRDRETQYF.

The rearrangement joins TRBV3-1 (or the pseudogene TRBV3-2) to TRBJ2-5, with TRBD1 matching 7 bases. The CDR3 length is 16 residues. The V segment lost 0 bases and the J segment 1 base; nucleotides outside the gene matches: 5. Germline lookup yields CDR1 LGHDT and CDR2 YNNKEL (reference sequence). The CDR3 sequence is CASSQDETGRQETQYF. The CDR3 nucleotides are TGTGCCAGCAGCCAAGATGAGACAGGGCGCCAAGAGACCCAGTACTTC.

This chain links TRBV7-9 with TRBJ2-5, with a weak D call TRBD1 (5 bases). CDR1 SEHNR and CDR2 FQNEAQ come from the germline V gene (reference sequence). The germline V and J ends were trimmed by 4 bases and 1 base, with 10 bases remaining between them. This CDR3 has 14 amino acids. This chain's CDR3 is CASSSTDTQETQYF. The CDR3, as DNA: TGTGCCAGCAGCTCGACAGATACCCAAGAGACCCAGTACTTC.

This chain links TRBV30 with TRBJ2-3; 8 nucleotides match TRBD2. Per germline, CDR1 GTSNPN and CDR2 SVGIG (reference sequence). Trimming removed 1 base from V and 1 base from J; junction bases left unmatched: 7. The CDR3 has 16 residues. The CDR3 DNA reads as TGTGCCTGGAGTGACGGGGGGGCCAGGGGCACAGATACGCAGTATTTT. As protein: CAWSDGGARGTDTQYF.

The chain recombines TRBV4-1 with TRBJ2-7; TRBD1 matches 8 bases. V lost 2 bases to trimming and J lost 3 bases; unmatched junction nucleotides: 3. In germline, CDR1 is MGHRA, CDR2 YSYEKL. The CDR3 is 14 residues long. This CDR3 reads CASSQQGAGYEQYF. For the CDR3, the DNA is TGCGCCAGCAGCCAACAGGGGGCCGGCTACGAGCAGTACTTC.

For the CDR3, the DNA is TGTGCTAGTGGCTCACCCTCCACGGGGTCCTACAATGAGCAGTTCTTC. Translation gives CASGSPSTGSYNEQFF. The rearrangement links TRBV12-5 to TRBJ2-1, with TRBD2 as a possible D gene (5 bases). From germline, CDR1 is LGHNT and CDR2 FRNRAP. Trimming removed 6 bases at V and 1 base at J, with 16 bases between. The CDR3 spans 16 residues.

V and J are TRBV7-2 and TRBJ1-5; TRBD1 matches 8 bases. Germline-derived CDR1 and CDR2 are SGHTA and FQGNSA. This CDR3 comprises 15 residues. The trim removed 5 bases at V and 6 bases at J, leaving 9 bases unmatched. This CDR3 is CASSQAGGAGQPQHF. CDR3 in DNA: TGTGCCAGCAGCCAAGCAGGGGGCGCGGGTCAGCCCCAGCATTTT.